This T cell receptor (beta chain) was identified during a study of cytomegalovirus exposure and HLA in healthy donors. Use of 60 Vbeta and 13 Jbeta primers characterized the PCR. As processed by the authors: An analysis performed later counted around 86 million unique TCR beta chains (roughly 11 million of them shared). Measured with immunoSEQ multiplex PCR; TCRdb has only the in-frame clones, and not every one. The DNA was the basis for D and trimming; V, J and clone size are from that table. The sample lists approximately 160,000 clones, 70% to 80% occurring once. A word on this clone: Antigen specificity is unknown.

Whole-study findings and limits: Equally common other TCR beta chains were less clonally expanded than HLA-associated ones, a later analysis found. A few chains linked to CMV were shown in vitro to be specific for CMV antigens.

Trimming cost V 3 bases and J 8 bases; bases outside gene matches: 11. The CDR3 length is 16 residues. The germline V gene encodes CDR1 LNHDA and CDR2 SQIVND (reference sequence). The sequence was obtained from a woman aged 30 to 39 in good health and CMV-seropositive. V usage is TRBV19 and J usage is TRBJ2-1; 9 bases map to TRBD1. Sample: PBMCs. The CDR3 coding sequence is TGTGCCAGTAGTATCCCCGGGACAGGGTCTGAGGATGAGCAGTTCTTC. It translates to CASSIPGTGSEDEQFF.